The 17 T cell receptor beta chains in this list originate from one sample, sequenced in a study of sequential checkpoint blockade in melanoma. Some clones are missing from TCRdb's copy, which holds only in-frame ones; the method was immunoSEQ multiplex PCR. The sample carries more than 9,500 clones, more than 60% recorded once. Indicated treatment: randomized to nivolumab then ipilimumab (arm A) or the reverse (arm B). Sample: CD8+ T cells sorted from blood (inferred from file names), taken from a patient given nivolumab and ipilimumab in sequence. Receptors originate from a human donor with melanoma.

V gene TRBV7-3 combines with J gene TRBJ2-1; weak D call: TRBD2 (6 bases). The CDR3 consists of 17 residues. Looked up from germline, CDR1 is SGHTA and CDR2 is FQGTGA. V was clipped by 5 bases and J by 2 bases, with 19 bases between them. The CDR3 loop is CASSPEPTSFPYNEQFF. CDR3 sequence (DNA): TGTGCCAGCAGCCCCGAACCAACTAGCTTTCCCTACAATGAGCAGTTCTTC. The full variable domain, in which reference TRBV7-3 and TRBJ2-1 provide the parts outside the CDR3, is GAGVSQTPSNKVTEKGKYVELRCDPISGHTALYWYRQSLGQGPEFLIYFQGTGAADDSGLPNDRFFAVRPEGSVSTLKIQRTERGDSAVYLCASSPEPTSFPYNEQFFGPGTRLTVL.

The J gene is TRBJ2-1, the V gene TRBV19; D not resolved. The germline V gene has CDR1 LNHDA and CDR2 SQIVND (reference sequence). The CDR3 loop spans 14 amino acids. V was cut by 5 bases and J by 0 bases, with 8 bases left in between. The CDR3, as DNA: TGTGCCAGTAGTGTTTACAGCTCCTACAATGAGCAGTTCTTC. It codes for CASSVYSSYNEQFF.

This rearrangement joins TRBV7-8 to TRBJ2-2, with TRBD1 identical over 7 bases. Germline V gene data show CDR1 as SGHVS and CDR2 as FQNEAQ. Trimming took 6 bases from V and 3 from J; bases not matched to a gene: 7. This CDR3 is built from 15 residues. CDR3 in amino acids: CASSSDRVYTGELFF. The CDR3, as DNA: TGTGCCAGCAGTTCCGACAGGGTGTACACCGGGGAGCTGTTTTTT.

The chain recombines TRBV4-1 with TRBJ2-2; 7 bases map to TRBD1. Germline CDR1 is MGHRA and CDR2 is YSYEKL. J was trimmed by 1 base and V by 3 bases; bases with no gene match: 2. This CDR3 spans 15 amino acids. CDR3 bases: TGCGCCAGCAGCCACCGGACAGGGAACACCGGGGAGCTGTTTTTT. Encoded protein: CASSHRTGNTGELFF.

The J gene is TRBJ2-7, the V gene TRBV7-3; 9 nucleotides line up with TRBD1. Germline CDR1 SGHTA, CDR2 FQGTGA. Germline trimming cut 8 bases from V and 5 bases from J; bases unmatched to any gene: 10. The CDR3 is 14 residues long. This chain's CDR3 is CASRGGTGKNEQYF. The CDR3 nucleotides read TGTGCCAGCCGGGGCGGGACAGGGAAAAACGAGCAGTACTTC.

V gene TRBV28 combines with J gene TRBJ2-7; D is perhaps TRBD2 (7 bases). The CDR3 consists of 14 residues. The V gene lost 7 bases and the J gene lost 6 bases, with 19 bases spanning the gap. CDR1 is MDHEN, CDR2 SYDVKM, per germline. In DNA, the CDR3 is TGTGCCAGCACCGAAACTGGGGGGGGCCGCGAGCAGTACTTC. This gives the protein CASTETGGGREQYF. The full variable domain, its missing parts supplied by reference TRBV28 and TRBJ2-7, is DVKVTQSSRYLVKRTGEKVFLECVQDMDHENMFWYRQDPGLGLRLIYFSYDVKMKEKGDIPEGYSVSREKKERFSLILESASTNQTSMYLCASTETGGGREQYFGPGTRLTVT.

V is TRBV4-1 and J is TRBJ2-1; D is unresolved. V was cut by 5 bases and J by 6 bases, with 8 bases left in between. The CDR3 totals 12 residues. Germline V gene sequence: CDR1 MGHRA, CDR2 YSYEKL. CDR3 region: CASSVYGNEQFF. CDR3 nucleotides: TGCGCCAGCAGCGTGTACGGCAATGAGCAGTTCTTC.

CDR3 sequence reads: CASSPFSVVQPQHF. The CDR3 DNA reads TGTGCCAGCAGCCCCTTTTCGGTGGTTCAGCCCCAGCATTTT. This chain connects TRBV5-4 to TRBJ1-5; D not resolved. Trimming pared 4 bases from V and 6 bases from J, leaving 14 bases between. This CDR3 spans 14 amino acids. Germline-derived CDR1 and CDR2 are SGHNT and YYREEE (reference sequence).

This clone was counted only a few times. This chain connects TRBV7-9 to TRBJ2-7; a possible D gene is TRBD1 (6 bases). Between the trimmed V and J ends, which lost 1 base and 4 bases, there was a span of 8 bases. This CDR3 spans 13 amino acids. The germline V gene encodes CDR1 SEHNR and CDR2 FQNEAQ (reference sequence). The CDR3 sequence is CASSLDRVYEQYF. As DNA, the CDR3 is TGTGCCAGCAGCTTAGACAGGGTTTACGAGCAGTACTTC.

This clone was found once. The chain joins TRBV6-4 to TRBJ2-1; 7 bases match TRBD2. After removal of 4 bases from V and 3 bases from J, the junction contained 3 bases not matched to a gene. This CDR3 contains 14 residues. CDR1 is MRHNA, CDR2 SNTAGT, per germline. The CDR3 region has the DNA TGTGCCAGCAGTGTTAGCGGGTACTACAATGAGCAGTTCTTC. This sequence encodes CASSVSGYYNEQFF.

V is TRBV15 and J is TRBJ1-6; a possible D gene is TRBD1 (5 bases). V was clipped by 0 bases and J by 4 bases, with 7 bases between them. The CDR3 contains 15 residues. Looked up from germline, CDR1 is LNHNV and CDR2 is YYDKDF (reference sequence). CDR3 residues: CATSRDRQYNSPLHF. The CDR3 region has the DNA TGTGCCACCAGCAGAGATCGACAGTATAATTCACCCCTCCACTTT.

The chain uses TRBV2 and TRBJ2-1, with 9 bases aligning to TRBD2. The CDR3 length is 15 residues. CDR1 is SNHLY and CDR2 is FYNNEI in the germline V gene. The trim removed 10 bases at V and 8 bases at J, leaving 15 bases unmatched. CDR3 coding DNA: TGTGCCAATTACTTACGGGCGGGAGGGATAGATGAGCAGTTCTTC. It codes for CANYLRAGGIDEQFF.

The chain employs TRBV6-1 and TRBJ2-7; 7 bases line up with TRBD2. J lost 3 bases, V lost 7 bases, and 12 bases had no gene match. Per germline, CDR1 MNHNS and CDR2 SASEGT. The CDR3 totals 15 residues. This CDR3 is CASTTWGGVNYEQYF. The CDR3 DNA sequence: TGTGCCAGCACCACCTGGGGGGGGGTGAACTACGAGCAGTACTTC.

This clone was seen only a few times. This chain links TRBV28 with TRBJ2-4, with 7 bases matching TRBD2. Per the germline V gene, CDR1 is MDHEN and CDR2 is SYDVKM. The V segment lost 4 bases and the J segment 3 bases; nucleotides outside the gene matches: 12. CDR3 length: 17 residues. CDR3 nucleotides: TGTGCCAGCAGTTCGCTCCCAGGGAGGGAAGACAAAAACATTCAGTACTTC. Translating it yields CASSSLPGREDKNIQYF.

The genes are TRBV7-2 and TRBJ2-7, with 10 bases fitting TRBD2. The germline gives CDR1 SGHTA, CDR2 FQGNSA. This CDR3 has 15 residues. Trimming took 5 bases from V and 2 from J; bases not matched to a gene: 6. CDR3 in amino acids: CASSNPGLAPYEQYF. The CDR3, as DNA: TGTGCCAGCAGCAACCCGGGACTAGCGCCCTACGAGCAGTACTTC.

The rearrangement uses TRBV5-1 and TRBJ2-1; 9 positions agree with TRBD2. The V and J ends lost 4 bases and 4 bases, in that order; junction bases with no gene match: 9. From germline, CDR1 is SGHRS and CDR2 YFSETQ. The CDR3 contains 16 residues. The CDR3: CASSGIPSGAYNEQFF. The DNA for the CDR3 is TGCGCCAGCAGCGGAATTCCTAGCGGGGCTTACAATGAGCAGTTCTTC. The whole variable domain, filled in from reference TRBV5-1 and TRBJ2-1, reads KAGVTQTPRYLIKTRGQQVTLSCSPISGHRSVSWYQQTPGQGLQFLFEYFSETQRNKGNFPGRFSGRQFSNSRSEMNVSTLELGDSALYLCASSGIPSGAYNEQFFGPGTRLTVL.

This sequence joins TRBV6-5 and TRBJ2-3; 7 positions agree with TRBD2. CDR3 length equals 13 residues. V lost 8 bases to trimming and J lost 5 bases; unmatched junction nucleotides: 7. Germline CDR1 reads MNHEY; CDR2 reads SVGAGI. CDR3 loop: CASQRLAEDTQYF. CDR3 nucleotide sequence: TGTGCCAGCCAGAGGCTAGCGGAAGATACGCAGTATTTT.